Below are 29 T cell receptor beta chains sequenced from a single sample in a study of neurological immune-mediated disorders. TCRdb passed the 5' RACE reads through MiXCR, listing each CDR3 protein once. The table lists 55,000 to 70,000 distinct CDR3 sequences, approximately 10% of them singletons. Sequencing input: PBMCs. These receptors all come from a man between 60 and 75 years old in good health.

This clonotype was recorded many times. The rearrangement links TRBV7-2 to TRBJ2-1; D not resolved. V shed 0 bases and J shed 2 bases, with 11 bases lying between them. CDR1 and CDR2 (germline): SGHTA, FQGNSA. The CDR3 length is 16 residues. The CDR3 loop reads CASSLARLSAYNEQFF. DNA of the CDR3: TGTGCCAGCAGCTTAGCCCGGTTATCCGCCTACAATGAGCAGTTCTTC.

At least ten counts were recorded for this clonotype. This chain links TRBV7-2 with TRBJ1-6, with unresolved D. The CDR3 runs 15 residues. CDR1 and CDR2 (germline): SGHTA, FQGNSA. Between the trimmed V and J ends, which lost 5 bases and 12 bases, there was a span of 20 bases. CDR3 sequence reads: CASSPGLGVREPLHF. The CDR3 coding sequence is TGTGCCAGCAGCCCTGGGTTGGGAGTTAGGGAACCCCTCCACTTT.

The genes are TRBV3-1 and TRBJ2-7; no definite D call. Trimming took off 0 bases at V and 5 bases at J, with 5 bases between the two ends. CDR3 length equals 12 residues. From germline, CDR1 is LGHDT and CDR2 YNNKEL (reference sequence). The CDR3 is CASSQDTHEQYF. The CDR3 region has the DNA TGTGCCAGCAGCCAAGATACCCACGAGCAGTACTTC.

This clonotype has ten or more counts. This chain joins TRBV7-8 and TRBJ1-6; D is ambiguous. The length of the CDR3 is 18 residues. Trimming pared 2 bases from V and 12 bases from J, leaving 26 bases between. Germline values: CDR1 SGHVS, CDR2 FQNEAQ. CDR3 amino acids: CASSLRLLATSGGKPLHF. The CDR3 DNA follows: TGTGCCAGCAGCTTAAGACTATTAGCGACCTCGGGCGGGAAACCCCTCCACTTT.

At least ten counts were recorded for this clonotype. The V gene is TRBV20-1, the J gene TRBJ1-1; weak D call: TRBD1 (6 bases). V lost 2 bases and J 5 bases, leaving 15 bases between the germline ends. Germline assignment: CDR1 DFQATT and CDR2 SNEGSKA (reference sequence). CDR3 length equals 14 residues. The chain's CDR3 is CSARLQGLLTEAFF. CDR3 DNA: TGCAGTGCTAGACTACAGGGTCTTCTAACTGAAGCTTTCTTT.

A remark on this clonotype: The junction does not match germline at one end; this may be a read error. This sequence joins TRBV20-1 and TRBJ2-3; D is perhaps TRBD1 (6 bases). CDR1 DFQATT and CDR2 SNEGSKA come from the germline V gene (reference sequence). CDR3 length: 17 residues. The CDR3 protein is CIAIPSKGVYGAYTQYF. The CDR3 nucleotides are TGCATTGCTATCCCTTCAAAGGGGGTTTATGGCGCATATACGCAGTATTTT.

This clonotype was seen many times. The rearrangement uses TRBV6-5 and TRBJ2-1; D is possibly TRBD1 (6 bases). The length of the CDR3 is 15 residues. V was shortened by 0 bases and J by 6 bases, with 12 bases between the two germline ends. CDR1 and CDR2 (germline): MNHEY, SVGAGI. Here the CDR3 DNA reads TGTGCCAGCAGTTACTCTCAGGGGTTCGGCAATGAGCAGTTCTTC. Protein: CASSYSQGFGNEQFF.

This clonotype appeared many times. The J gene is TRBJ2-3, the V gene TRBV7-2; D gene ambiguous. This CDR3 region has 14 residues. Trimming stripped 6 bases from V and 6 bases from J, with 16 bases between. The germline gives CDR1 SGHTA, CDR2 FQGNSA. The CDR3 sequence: CASRRTMGSDTQYF. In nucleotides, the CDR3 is TGTGCCAGCAGGCGTACTATGGGGTCTGATACGCAGTATTTT.

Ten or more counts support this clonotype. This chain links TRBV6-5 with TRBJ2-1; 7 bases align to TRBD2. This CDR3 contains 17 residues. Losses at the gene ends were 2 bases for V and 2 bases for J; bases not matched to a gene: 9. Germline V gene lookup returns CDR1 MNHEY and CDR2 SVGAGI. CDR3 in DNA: TGTGCCAGCAGTTACAGCGGGGTTGGGGTGACCTACAATGAGCAGTTCTTC. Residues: CASSYSGVGVTYNEQFF.

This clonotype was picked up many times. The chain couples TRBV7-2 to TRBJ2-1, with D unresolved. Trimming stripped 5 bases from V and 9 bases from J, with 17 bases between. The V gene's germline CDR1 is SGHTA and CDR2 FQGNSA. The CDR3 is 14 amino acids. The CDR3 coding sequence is TGTGCCAGCAGCCCCACCTGGAGAGAGGTTGAGCAGTTCTTC. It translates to CASSPTWREVEQFF.

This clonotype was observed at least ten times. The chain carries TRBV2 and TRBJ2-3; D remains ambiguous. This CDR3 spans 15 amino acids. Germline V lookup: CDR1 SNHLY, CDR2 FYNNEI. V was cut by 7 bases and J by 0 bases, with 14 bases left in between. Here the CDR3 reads CASTLGLRSTDTQYF. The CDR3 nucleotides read TGTGCCAGCACCTTAGGCCTGCGAAGCACAGATACGCAGTATTTT. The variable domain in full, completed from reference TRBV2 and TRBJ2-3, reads EPEVTQTPSHQVTQMGQEVILRCVPISNHLYFYWYRQILGQKVEFLVSFYNNEISEKSEIFDDQFSVERPDGSNFTLKIRSTKLEDSAMYFCASTLGLRSTDTQYFGPGTRLTVL.

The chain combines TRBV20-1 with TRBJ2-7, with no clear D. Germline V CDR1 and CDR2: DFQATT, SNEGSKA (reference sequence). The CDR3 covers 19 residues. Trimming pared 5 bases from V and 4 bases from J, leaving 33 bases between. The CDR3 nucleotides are TGCAGTGCTGACTGTATACCGGGCCGCGCTGCGGCGGCCGCATACGAGCAGTACTTC. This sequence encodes CSADCIPGRAAAAAYEQYF.

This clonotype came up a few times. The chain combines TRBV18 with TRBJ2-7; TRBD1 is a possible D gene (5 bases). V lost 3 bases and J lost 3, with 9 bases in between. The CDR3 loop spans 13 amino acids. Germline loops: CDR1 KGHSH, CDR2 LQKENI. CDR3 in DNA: TGTGCCAGCTCACCGAGCAGGGACTACGAGCAGTACTTC. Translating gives CASSPSRDYEQYF.

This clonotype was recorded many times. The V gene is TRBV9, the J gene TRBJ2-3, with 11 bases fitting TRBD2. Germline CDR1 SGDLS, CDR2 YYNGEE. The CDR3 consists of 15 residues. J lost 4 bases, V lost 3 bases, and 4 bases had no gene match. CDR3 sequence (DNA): TGTGCCAGCAGCGCCGATAGCGGGGGGGCAGATACGCAGTATTTT. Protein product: CASSADSGGADTQYF.

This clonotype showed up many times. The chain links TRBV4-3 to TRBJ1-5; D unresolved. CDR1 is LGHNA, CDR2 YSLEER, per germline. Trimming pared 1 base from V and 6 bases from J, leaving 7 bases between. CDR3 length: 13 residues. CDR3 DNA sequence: TGCGCCAGCAGCCAAGGAGGAGGTCAGCCCCAGCATTTT. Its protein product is CASSQGGGQPQHF.

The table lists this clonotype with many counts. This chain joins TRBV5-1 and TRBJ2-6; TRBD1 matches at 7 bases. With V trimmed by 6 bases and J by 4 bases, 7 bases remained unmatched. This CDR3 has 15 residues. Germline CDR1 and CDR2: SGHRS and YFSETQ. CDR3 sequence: CASTVGQAGANVLTF. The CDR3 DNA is TGCGCCAGCACCGTTGGACAGGCCGGGGCCAACGTCCTGACTTTC.

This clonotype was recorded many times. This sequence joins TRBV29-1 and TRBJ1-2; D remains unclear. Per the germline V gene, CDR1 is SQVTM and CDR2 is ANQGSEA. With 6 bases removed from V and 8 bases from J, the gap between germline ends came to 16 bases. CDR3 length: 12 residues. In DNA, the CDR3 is TGCAGCGTGATACCCGGGGATAGGGGCTACACCTTC. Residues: CSVIPGDRGYTF.

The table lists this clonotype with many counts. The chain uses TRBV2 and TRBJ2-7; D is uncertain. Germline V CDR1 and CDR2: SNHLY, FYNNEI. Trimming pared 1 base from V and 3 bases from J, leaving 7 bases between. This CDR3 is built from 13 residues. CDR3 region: CASSEGADYEQYF. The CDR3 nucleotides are TGTGCCAGCAGTGAAGGGGCGGACTACGAGCAGTACTTC.

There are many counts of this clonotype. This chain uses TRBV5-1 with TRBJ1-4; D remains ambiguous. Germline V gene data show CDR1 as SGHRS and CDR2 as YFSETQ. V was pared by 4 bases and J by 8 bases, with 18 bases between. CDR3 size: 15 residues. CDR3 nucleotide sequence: TGCGCCAGCAGCCATAGCGACCCGCGGGAGGAAAAACTGTTTTTT. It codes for CASSHSDPREEKLFF. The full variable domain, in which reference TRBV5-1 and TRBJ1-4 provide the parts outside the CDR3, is KAGVTQTPRYLIKTRGQQVTLSCSPISGHRSVSWYQQTPGQGLQFLFEYFSETQRNKGNFPGRFSGRQFSNSRSEMNVSTLELGDSALYLCASSHSDPREEKLFFGSGTQLSVL.

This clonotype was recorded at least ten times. For the CDR3, the DNA is TGTGCCAGCAGCTTAGACGACAGGGGGCGAGATGGCTACACCTTC. Residues: CASSLDDRGRDGYTF. The genes are TRBV11-2 and TRBJ1-2, with 10 bases identical to TRBD1. The CDR3 contains 15 residues. The junction had 4 bases not matched to a gene; V was cut back by 0 bases and J by 6 bases. Germline V gene data show CDR1 as SGHAT and CDR2 as FQNNGV.

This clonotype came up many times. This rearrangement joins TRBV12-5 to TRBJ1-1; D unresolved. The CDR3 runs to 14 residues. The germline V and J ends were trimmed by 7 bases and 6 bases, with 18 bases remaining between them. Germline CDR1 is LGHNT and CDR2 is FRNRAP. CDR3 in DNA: TGTGCTAGTGCTCAAAGTAGCATCTTGGCTGAAGCTTTCTTT. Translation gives CASAQSSILAEAFF.

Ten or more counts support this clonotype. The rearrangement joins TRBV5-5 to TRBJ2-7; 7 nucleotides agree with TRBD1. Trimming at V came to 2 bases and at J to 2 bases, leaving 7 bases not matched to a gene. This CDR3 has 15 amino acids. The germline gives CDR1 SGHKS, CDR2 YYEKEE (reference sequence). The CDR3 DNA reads TGTGCCAGCAGCTTTCAGACAGGGAGTCCCTACGAGCAGTACTTC. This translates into CASSFQTGSPYEQYF.

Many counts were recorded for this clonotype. This chain's CDR3 is CASSLQGALSGYTF. The CDR3, as DNA: TGTGCCAGCAGTTTACAGGGGGCCCTGAGTGGCTACACCTTC. The chain joins TRBV27 to TRBJ1-2, with TRBD1 matching over 8 bases. The germline CDR1 and CDR2 sequences are MNHEY and SMNVEV (reference sequence). This CDR3 has 14 residues. Germline trimming cut 2 bases from V and 7 bases from J; bases unmatched to any gene: 6.

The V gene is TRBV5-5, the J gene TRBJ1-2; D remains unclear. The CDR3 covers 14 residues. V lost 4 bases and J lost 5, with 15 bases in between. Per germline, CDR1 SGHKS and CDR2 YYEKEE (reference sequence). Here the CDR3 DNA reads TGTGCCAGCAGCCCCCTAGGATCAGTGTATGGCTACACCTTC. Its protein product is CASSPLGSVYGYTF.

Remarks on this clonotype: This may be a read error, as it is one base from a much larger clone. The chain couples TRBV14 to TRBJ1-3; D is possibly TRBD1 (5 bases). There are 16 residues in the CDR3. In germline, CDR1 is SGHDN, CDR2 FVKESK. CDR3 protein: CASSQWGYLSGNIIYF. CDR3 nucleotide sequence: TGTGCCAGCAGCCAATGGGGGTACCTCTCTGGAAACATCATATATTTT.

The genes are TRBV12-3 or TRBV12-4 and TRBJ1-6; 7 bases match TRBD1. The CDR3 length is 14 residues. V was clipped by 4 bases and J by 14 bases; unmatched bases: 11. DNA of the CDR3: TGTGCCAGCAGTTCGGGCGCAGGGGGTCGGTCCCTCCACTTT. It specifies CASSSGAGGRSLHF.

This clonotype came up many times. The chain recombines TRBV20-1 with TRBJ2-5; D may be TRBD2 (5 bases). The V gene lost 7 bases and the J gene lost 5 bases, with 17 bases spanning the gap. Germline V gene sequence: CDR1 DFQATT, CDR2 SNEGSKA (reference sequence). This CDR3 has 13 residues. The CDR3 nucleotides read TGCAGTGTCAGACCGGGGATTCGGGAGACCCAGTACTTC. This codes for CSVRPGIRETQYF.

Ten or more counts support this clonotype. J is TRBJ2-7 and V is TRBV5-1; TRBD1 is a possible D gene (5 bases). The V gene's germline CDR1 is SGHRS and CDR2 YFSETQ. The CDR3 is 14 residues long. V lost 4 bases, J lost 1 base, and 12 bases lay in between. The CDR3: CASSPATASYEQYF. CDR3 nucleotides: TGCGCCAGCAGCCCGGCGACAGCGTCCTACGAGCAGTACTTC. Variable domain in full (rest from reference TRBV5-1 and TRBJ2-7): KAGVTQTPRYLIKTRGQQVTLSCSPISGHRSVSWYQQTPGQGLQFLFEYFSETQRNKGNFPGRFSGRQFSNSRSEMNVSTLELGDSALYLCASSPATASYEQYFGPGTRLTVT.

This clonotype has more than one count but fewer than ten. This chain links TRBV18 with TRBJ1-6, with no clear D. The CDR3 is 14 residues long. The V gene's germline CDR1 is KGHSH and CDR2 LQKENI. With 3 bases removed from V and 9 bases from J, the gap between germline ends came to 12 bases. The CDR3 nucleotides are TGTGCCAGCTCACCGGCCACCGAAGGTTCACCCCTCCACTTT. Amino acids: CASSPATEGSPLHF. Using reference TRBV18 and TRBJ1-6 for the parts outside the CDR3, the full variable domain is NAGVMQNPRHLVRRRGQEARLRCSPMKGHSHVYWYRQLPEEGLKFMVYLQKENIIDESGMPKERFSAEFPKEGPSILRIQQVVRGDSAAYFCASSPATEGSPLHFGNGTRLTVT.